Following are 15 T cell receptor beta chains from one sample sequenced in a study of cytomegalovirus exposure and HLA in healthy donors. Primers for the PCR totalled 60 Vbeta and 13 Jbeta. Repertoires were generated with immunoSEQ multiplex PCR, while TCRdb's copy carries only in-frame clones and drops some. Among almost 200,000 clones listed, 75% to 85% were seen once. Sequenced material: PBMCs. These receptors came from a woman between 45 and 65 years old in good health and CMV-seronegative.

CDR3 protein: CASTRGGAGGYTEAFF. The DNA of the CDR3 is TGTGCCAGCACCCGAGGGGGAGCAGGGGGATACACTGAAGCTTTCTTT. This sequence joins TRBV7-6 and TRBJ1-1; TRBD1 agrees at 7 bases. With V trimmed by 7 bases and J by 3 bases, 14 bases remained unmatched. CDR1 SGHVS and CDR2 FNYEAQ come from the germline V gene. There are 16 residues in the CDR3.

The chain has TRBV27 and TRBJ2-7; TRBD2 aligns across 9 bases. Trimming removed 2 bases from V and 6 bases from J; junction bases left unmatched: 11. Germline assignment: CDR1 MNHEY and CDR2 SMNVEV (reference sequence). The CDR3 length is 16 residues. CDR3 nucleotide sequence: TGTGCCAGCAGTTTAATCGGGTCTAGCGGGACTTCCGAGCAGTACTTC. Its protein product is CASSLIGSSGTSEQYF.

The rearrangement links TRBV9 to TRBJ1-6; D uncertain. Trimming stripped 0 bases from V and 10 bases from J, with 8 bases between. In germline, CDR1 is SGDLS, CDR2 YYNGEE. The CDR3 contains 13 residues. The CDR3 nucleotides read TGTGCCAGCAGCGTAGTGGAGGGATCACCCCTCCACTTT. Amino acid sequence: CASSVVEGSPLHF.

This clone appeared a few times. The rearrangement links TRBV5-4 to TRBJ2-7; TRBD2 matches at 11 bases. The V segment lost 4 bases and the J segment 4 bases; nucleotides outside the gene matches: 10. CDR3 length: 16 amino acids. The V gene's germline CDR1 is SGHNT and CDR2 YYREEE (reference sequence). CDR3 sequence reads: CASSPLLAGGSYEQYF. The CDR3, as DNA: TGTGCCAGCAGCCCACTTTTAGCGGGAGGGTCATACGAGCAGTACTTC.

The CDR3 loop is CASETSIYNEQFF. Here the CDR3 DNA reads TGTGCCAGCGAAACTAGCATCTACAATGAGCAGTTCTTC. The rearrangement uses TRBV2 and TRBJ2-1; tentatively, D is TRBD2 (6 bases). Looked up from germline, CDR1 is SNHLY and CDR2 is FYNNEI. The ends were cut back, 8 bases at V and 3 bases at J, with 11 bases in the middle. This CDR3 comprises 13 residues.

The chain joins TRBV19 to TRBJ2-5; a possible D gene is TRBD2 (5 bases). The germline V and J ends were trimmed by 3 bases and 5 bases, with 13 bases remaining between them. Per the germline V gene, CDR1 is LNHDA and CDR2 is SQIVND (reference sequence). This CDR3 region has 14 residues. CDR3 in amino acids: CASSIGGLGETQYF. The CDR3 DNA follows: TGTGCCAGTAGTATTGGCGGGTTAGGTGAGACCCAGTACTTC.

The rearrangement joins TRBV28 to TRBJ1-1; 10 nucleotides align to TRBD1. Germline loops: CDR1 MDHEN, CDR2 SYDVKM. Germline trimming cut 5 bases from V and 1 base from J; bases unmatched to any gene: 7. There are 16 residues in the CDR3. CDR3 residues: CASSPRTGGGNTEAFF. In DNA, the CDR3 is TGTGCCAGCAGTCCAAGGACAGGGGGAGGGAACACTGAAGCTTTCTTT.

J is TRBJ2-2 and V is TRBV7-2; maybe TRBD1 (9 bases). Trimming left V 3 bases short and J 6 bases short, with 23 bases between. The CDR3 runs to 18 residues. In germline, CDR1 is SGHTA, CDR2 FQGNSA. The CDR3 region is CASSFRTYRGREAGELFF. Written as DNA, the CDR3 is TGTGCCAGCAGCTTTCGTACCTACAGGGGGCGGGAGGCCGGGGAGCTGTTTTTT.

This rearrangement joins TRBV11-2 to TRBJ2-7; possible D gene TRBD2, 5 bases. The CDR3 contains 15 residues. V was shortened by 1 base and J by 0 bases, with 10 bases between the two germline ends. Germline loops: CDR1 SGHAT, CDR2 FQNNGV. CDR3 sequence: CASSLGLASSYEQYF. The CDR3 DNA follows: TGTGCCAGCAGCTTAGGGCTAGCCTCCTCCTACGAGCAGTACTTC.

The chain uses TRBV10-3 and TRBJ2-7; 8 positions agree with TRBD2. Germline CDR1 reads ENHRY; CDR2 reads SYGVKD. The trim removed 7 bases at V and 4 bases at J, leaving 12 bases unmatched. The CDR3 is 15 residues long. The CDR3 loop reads CAIKERAGGWYEQYF. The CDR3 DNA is TGTGCCATCAAGGAGAGGGCGGGAGGATGGTACGAGCAGTACTTC.

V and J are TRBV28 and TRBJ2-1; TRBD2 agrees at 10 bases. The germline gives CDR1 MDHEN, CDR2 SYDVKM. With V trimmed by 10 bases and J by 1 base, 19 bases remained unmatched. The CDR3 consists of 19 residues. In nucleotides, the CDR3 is TGTGCCACCGTAAACTTAGGGGGAAGGACTAGCGGTTCCTACAATGAGCAGTTCTTC. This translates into CATVNLGGRTSGSYNEQFF.

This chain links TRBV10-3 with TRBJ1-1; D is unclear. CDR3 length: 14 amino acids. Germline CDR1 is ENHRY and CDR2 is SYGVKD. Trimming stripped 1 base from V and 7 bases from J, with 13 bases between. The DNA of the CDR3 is TGTGCCATCAGTGAGTATGACGGGGATATTGAAGCTTTCTTT. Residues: CAISEYDGDIEAFF.

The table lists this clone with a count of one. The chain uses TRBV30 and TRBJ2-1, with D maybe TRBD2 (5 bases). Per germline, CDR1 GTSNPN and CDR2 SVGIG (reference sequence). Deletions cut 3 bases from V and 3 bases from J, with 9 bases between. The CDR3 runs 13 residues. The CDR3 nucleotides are TGTGCCTGGAGGAGAGCGGTCTACAATGAGCAGTTCTTC. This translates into CAWRRAVYNEQFF. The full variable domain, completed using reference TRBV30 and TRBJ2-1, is SQTIHQWPATLVQPVGSPLSLECTVEGTSNPNLYWYRQAAGRGLQLLFYSVGIGQISSEVPQNLSASRPQDRQFILSSKKLLLSDSGFYLCAWRRAVYNEQFFGPGTRLTVL.

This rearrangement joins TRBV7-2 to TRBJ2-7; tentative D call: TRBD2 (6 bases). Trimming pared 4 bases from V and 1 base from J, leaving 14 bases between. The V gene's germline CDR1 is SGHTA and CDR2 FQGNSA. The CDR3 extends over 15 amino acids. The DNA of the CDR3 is TGTGCCAGCAGCTATCCAGGGACTGCTTCCTACGAGCAGTACTTC. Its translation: CASSYPGTASYEQYF.

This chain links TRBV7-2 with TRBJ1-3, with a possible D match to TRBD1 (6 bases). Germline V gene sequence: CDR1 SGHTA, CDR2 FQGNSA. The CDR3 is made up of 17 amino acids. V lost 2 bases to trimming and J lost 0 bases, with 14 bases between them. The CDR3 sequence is CASSLRGGGPSGNTIYF. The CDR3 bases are TGTGCCAGCAGCTTACGAGGGGGGGGTCCCTCTGGAAACACCATATATTTT. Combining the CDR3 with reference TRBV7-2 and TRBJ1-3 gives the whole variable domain GAGVSQSPSNKVTEKGKDVELRCDPISGHTALYWYRQSLGQGLEFLIYFQGNSAPDKSGLPSDRFSAERTGGSVSTLTIQRTQQEDSAVYLCASSLRGGGPSGNTIYFGEGSWLTVV.